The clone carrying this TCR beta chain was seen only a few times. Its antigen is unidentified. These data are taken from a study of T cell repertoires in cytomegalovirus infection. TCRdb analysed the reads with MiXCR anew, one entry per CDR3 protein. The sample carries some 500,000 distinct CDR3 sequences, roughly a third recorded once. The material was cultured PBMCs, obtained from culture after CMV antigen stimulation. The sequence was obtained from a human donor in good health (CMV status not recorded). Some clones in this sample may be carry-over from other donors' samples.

Here the CDR3 DNA reads TGCGCCAGCTCCCGCGGGGAGATCACAGATACGCAGTATTTT. Residues: CASSRGEITDTQYF. This chain connects TRBV5-1 to TRBJ2-3; a weak D match, TRBD2 (6 bases). The CDR3 extends over 14 amino acids. CDR1 and CDR2 from the germline V gene are SGHRS and YFSETQ. V shed 7 bases and J shed 2 bases, with 14 bases lying between them.